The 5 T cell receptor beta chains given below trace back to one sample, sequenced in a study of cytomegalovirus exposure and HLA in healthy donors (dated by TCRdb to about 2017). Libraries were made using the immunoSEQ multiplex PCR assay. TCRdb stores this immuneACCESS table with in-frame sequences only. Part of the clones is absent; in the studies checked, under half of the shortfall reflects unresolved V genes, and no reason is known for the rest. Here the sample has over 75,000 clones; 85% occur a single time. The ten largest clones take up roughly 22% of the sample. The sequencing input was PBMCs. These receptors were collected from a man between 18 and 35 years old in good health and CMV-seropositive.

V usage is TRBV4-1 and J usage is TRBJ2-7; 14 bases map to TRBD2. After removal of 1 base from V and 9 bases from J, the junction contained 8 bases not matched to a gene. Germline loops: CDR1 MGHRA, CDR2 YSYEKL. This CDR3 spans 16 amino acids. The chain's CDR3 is CASSQGGLAGEVGQYV. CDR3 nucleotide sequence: TGCGCCAGCAGCCAAGGGGGACTAGCGGGAGAAGTTGGGCAGTACGTC.

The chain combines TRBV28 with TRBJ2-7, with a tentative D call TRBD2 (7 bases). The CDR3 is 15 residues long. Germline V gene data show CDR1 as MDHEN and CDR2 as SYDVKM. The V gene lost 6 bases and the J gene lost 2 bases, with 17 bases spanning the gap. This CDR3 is CASSKGGPRTYEQYF. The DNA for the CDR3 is TGTGCCAGCAGCAAGGGGGGGCCAAGAACCTACGAGCAGTACTTC.

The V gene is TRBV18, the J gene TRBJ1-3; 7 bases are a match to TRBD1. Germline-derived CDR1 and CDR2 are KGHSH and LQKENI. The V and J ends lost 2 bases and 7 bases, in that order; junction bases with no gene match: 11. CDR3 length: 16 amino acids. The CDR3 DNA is TGTGCCAGCTCACCAACAGCCTCGGACAGGCACAACACCATATATTTT. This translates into CASSPTASDRHNTIYF.

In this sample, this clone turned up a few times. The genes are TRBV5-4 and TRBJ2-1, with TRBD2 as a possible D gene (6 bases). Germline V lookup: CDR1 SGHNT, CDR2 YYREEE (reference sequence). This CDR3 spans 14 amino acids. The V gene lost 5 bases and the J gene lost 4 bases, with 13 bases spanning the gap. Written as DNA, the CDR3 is TGTGCCAGCAGAGGGGCGGGGATTTACAATGAGCAGTTCTTC. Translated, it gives CASRGAGIYNEQFF.

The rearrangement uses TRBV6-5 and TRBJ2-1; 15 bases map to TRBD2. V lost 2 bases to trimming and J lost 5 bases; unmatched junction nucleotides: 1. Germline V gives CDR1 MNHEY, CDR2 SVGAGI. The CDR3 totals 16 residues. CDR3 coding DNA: TGTGCCAGCAGTTACGGACTAGCGGGAGGGCACAATGAGCAGTTCTTC. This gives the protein CASSYGLAGGHNEQFF.